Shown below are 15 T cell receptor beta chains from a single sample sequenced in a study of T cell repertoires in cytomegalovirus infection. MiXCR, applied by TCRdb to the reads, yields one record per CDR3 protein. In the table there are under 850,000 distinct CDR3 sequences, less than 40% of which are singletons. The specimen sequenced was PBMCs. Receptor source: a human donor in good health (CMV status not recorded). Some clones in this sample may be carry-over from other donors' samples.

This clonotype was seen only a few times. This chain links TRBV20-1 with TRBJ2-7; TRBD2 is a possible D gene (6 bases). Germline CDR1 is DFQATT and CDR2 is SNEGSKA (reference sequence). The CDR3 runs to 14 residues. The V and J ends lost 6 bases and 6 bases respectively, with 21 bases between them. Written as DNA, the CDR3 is TGCAGTGCCTCAGAGCGGGCGGTAACAGTCGAGCAGTACTTC. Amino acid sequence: CSASERAVTVEQYF.

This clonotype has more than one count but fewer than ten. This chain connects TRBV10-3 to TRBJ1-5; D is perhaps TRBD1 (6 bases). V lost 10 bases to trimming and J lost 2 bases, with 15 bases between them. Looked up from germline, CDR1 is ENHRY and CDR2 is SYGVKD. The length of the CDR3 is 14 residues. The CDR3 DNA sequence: TGTGCCACCACAGGGAATTTTGGCAATCAGCCCCAGCATTTT. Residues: CATTGNFGNQPQHF.

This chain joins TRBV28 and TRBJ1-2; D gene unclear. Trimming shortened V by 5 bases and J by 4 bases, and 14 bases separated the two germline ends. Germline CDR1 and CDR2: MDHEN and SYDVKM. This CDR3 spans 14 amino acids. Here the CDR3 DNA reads TGTGCCAGCAGTGGGCCCGGGCAACCCTATGGCTACACCTTC. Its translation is CASSGPGQPYGYTF.

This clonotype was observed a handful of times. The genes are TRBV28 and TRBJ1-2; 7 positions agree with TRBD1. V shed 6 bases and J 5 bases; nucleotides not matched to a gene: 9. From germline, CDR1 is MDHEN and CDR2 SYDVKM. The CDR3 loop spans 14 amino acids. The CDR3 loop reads CASSQTGRTYGYTF. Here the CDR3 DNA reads TGTGCCAGCAGCCAGACAGGGAGAACATATGGCTACACCTTC.

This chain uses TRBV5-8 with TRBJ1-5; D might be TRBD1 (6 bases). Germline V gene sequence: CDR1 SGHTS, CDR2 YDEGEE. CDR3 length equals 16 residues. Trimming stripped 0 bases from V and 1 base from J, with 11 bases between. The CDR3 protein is CASSLVQGLSNQPQHF. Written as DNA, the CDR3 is TGTGCCAGCAGCTTGGTACAGGGCCTCAGCAATCAGCCCCAGCATTTT.

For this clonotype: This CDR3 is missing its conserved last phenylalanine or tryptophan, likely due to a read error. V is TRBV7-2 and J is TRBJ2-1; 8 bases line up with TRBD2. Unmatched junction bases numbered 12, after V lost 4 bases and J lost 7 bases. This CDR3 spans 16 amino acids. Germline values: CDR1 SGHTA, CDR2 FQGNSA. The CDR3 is CASSYSGGRDRNEQFC. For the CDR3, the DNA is TGTGCCAGCAGCTACAGCGGGGGCCGGGATAGGAATGAGCAGTTCTGC.

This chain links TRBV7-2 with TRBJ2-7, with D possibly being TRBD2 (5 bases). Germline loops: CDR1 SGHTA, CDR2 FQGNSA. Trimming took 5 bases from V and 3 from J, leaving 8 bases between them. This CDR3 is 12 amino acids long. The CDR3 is CASSAGLYEQYF. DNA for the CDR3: TGTGCCAGCAGCGCCGGACTCTACGAGCAGTACTTC.

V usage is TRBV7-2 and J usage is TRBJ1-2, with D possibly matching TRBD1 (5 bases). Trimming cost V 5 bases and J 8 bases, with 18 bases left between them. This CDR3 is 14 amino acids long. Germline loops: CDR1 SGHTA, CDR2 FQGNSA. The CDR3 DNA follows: TGTGCCAGCAGCCCATGGTGGGGGATTGAAGGCTACACCTTC. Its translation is CASSPWWGIEGYTF.

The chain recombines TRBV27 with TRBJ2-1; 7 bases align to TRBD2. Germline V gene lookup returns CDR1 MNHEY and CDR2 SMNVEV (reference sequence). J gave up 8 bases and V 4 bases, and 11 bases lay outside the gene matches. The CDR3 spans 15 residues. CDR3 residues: CASSSRDYPRDEQFF. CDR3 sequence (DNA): TGTGCCAGCAGTTCTCGGGACTATCCGAGAGATGAGCAGTTCTTC.

DNA of the CDR3: TGCAGTGCTAGACCAACGGACAGGGGCCACGAGCAGTACTTC. Translated: CSARPTDRGHEQYF. The V and J genes are TRBV20-1 and TRBJ2-7, with 9 bases identical to TRBD1. Trimming at V came to 2 bases and at J to 5 bases, leaving 7 bases not matched to a gene. The CDR3 spans 14 residues. CDR1 and CDR2 from the germline V gene are DFQATT and SNEGSKA (reference sequence).

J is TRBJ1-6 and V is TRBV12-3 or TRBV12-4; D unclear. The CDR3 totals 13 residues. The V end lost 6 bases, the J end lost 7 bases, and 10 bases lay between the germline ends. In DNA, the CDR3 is TGTGCCAGCAGCATCATCGGGAATTCACCCCTCCACTTT. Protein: CASSIIGNSPLHF.

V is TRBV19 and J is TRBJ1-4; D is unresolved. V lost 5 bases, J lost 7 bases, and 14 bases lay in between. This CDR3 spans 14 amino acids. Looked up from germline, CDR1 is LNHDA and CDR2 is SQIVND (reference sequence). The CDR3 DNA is TGTGCCAGTAGTCCGTGGGAGTTGGGTGAAAAACTGTTTTTT. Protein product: CASSPWELGEKLFF.

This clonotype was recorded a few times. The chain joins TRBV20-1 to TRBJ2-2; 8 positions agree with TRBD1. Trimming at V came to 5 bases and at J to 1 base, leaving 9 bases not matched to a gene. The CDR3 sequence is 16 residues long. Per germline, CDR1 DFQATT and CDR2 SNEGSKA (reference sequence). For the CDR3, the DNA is TGCAGTGCTCTCCGAAGACAGGGGAGGAACACCGGGGAGCTGTTTTTT. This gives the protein CSALRRQGRNTGELFF.

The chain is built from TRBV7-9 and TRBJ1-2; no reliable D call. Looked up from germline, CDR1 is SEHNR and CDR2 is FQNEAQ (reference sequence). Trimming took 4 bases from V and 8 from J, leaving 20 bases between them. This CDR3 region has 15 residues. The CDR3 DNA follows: TGTGCCAGCAGCTCAGCTCGGGCCGCGCTCCTGGGCTACACCTTC. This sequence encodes CASSSARAALLGYTF.

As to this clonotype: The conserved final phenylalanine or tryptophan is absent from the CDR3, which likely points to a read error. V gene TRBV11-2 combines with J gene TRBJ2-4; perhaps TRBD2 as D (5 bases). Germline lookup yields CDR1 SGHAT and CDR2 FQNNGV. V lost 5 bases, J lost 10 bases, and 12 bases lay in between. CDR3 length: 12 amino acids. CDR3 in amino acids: CASSRSPGIQYL. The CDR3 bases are TGTGCCAGCAGCCGTTCCCCGGGGATTCAGTACTTA.